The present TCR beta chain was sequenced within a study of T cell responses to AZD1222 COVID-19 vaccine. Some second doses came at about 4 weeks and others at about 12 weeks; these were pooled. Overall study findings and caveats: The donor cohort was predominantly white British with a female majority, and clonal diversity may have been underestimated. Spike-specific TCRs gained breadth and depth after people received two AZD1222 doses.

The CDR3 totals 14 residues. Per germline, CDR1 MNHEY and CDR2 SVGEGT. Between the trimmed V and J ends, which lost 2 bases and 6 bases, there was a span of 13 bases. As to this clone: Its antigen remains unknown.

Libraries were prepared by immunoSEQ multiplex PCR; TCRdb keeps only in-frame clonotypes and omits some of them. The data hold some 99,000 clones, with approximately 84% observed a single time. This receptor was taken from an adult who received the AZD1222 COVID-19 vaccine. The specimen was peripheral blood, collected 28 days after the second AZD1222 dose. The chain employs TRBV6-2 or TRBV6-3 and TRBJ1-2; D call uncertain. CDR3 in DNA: TGTGCCAGCAGTTACCCTTTTCCCTTGGATGGCTACACCTTC. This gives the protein CASSYPFPLDGYTF.